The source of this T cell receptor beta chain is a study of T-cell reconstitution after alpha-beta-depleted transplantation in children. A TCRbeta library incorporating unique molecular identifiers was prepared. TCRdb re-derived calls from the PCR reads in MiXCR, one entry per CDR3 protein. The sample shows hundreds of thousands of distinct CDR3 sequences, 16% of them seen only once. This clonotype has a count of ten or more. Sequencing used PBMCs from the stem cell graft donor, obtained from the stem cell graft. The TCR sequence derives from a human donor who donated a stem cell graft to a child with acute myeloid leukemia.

The CDR3 coding sequence is TGTGCCAGCAGTTTAGAGTGGGGGGAGACCCAGTACTTC. This sequence encodes CASSLEWGETQYF. The V and J genes are TRBV12-3 or TRBV12-4 and TRBJ2-5, with D tentatively TRBD1 or TRBD2 (5 bases each). With 1 base removed from V and 5 bases from J, the gap between germline ends came to 8 bases. The CDR3 spans 13 residues.